This entry lists 19 T cell receptor beta chains sequenced from one sample in a study of blood T cell repertoires in COVID-19. Some clones are missing from TCRdb's copy, which holds only in-frame ones; the method was immunoSEQ multiplex PCR. The sample has approximately 67,000 clones; roughly 80% are singletons. Input material: peripheral blood. These receptors were taken from a man between 60 and 75 years old with acute or convalescent COVID-19.

This clone was recorded once. This chain links TRBV5-4 with TRBJ2-5; 8 nucleotides align to TRBD2. Losses at the gene ends were 5 bases for V and 3 bases for J; bases not matched to a gene: 9. This CDR3 has 15 residues. The V gene's germline CDR1 is SGHNT and CDR2 YYREEE (reference sequence). The CDR3 bases are TGTGCCAGCAGTCAACGGGGGGGGCTAGAAGAGACCCAGTACTTC. Translation: CASSQRGGLEETQYF. Based on the CDR3 plus reference TRBV5-4 and TRBJ2-5, the full variable domain is ETGVTQSPTHLIKTRGQQVTLRCSSQSGHNTVSWYQQALGQGPQFIFQYYREEENGRGNFPPRFSGLQFPNYSSELNVNALELDDSALYLCASSQRGGLEETQYFGPGTRLLVL.

The chain recombines TRBV29-1 with TRBJ1-1; TRBD1 agrees at 9 bases. Germline CDR1 and CDR2: SQVTM and ANQGSEA. The CDR3 consists of 11 residues. Trimming at V came to 7 bases and at J to 7 bases, leaving 4 bases not matched to a gene. This CDR3 reads CSGGTGLEAFF. The CDR3, as DNA: TGCAGCGGCGGGACAGGGCTTGAAGCTTTCTTT.

A single count supports this clone. V and J are TRBV6-5 and TRBJ2-2, with TRBD1 matching 10 bases. CDR3 length equals 15 residues. Germline V gene data show CDR1 as MNHEY and CDR2 as SVGAGI. Trimming cost V 5 bases and J 6 bases; bases outside gene matches: 6. This CDR3 reads CASSPRDRGPGELFF. CDR3 sequence (DNA): TGTGCCAGCAGTCCGAGGGACAGGGGCCCCGGGGAGCTGTTTTTT.

The J gene is TRBJ1-4, the V gene TRBV5-1, with 8 nucleotides matching TRBD1. V trimming: 1 base; J trimming: 7 bases; junction bases outside the gene matches: 6. In germline, CDR1 is SGHRS, CDR2 YFSETQ. This CDR3 comprises 15 residues. The CDR3 DNA follows: TGCGCCAGCAGCTTGTCAGGGGGCTCTGCTGAAAAACTGTTTTTT. Its translation is CASSLSGGSAEKLFF.

The chain has TRBV10-2 and TRBJ2-5; D is undetermined. The CDR3 covers 11 residues. CDR1 and CDR2 (germline): WSHSY, SAAADI. The V gene lost 5 bases and the J gene lost 3 bases, with 4 bases spanning the gap. CDR3 nucleotide sequence: TGCGCCAGCAGTCAAAAAGAGACCCAGTACTTC. Residues: CASSQKETQYF.

This chain joins TRBV5-6 and TRBJ1-6; 9 nucleotides line up with TRBD1. Germline loops: CDR1 SGHDT, CDR2 YYEEEE. J was trimmed by 7 bases and V by 2 bases; bases with no gene match: 7. The CDR3 consists of 16 residues. The DNA of the CDR3 is TGTGCCAGCAGCTTAAGGACAGGGGCTCAAAATTCACCCCTCCACTTT. The encoded protein is CASSLRTGAQNSPLHF. The full variable domain, in which reference TRBV5-6 and TRBJ1-6 provide the parts outside the CDR3, is DAGVTQSPTHLIKTRGQQVTLRCSPKSGHDTVSWYQQALGQGPQFIFQYYEEEERQRGNFPDRFSGHQFPNYSSELNVNALLLGDSALYLCASSLRTGAQNSPLHFGNGTRLTVT.

The CDR3 DNA sequence: TGTGCCAGTAGTACCGGACAGATCTCTGGGGCCAACGTCCTGACTTTC. It codes for CASSTGQISGANVLTF. The chain couples TRBV19 to TRBJ2-6; D is possibly TRBD1 (6 bases). CDR3 length: 16 amino acids. The germline gives CDR1 LNHDA, CDR2 SQIVND (reference sequence). The ends were cut back, 4 bases at V and 0 bases at J, with 10 bases in the middle.

The gene calls are TRBV3-1 (or the pseudogene TRBV3-2) and TRBJ1-1; D call uncertain. Germline CDR1 and CDR2: LGHDT and YNNKEL (reference sequence). The CDR3 consists of 13 residues. Trimming took 6 bases from V and 6 from J, leaving 14 bases between them. The CDR3 coding sequence is TGTGCCAGCAGGATGAGTCAGAGCGCTGAAGCTTTCTTT. This translates into CASRMSQSAEAFF.

J is TRBJ1-4 and V is TRBV7-2; D may be TRBD1 (6 bases). V lost 1 base and J lost 5, with 11 bases in between. The CDR3 has 15 residues. Germline-derived CDR1 and CDR2 are SGHTA and FQGNSA. The CDR3 sequence is CASSLVAGANEKLFF. Here the CDR3 DNA reads TGTGCCAGCAGCTTAGTGGCAGGGGCGAATGAAAAACTGTTTTTT.

V gene TRBV30 combines with J gene TRBJ2-4; possible D gene TRBD1, 7 bases. This CDR3 is 15 amino acids long. V lost 4 bases and J 3 bases, leaving 16 bases between the germline ends. Germline-derived CDR1 and CDR2 are GTSNPN and SVGIG (reference sequence). The CDR3 bases are TGTGCCTGGAATCAGGGGGGATTGGGCAAAAACATTCAGTACTTC. As protein: CAWNQGGLGKNIQYF.

The chain is built from TRBV24-1 and TRBJ2-6; perhaps TRBD1 as D (6 bases). Germline loops: CDR1 KGHDR, CDR2 SFDVKD. Trimming shortened V by 4 bases and J by 3 bases, and 15 bases separated the two germline ends. The CDR3 is made up of 17 amino acids. The CDR3 nucleotides read TGTGCCACCAGTGACACTCCAGGGGTGGATGGGGCCAACGTCCTGACTTTC. It encodes CATSDTPGVDGANVLTF.

This clone was recorded only once. The chain couples TRBV13 to TRBJ2-6; TRBD2 might be the D (5 bases). Trimming removed 1 base at V and 0 bases at J, with 16 bases between. Germline lookup yields CDR1 PRHDT and CDR2 FYEKMQ (reference sequence). CDR3 length: 19 amino acids. The CDR3 DNA is TGTGCCAGCAGCTTAGAGAAGTGGACTCTTAGCTCTGGGGCCAACGTCCTGACTTTC. Protein: CASSLEKWTLSSGANVLTF.

The chain has TRBV27 and TRBJ2-3, with 12 bases identical to TRBD1. The CDR3 has 16 residues. With V trimmed by 6 bases and J by 2 bases, 6 bases remained unmatched. Germline CDR1 is MNHEY and CDR2 is SMNVEV (reference sequence). CDR3 sequence: CASRPLGQGATDTQYF. The CDR3 region has the DNA TGTGCCAGCAGGCCTCTGGGACAGGGGGCCACAGATACGCAGTATTTT.

The CDR3 region has the DNA TGTGCCAGCAACCGTGACGGGACCGGGGAGCTGTTTTTT. Amino acids: CASNRDGTGELFF. The chain employs TRBV6-5 and TRBJ2-2; D gene unclear. The CDR3 consists of 13 residues. Germline loops: CDR1 MNHEY, CDR2 SVGAGI. Between the trimmed V and J ends, which lost 7 bases and 5 bases, there was a span of 11 bases.

The gene calls are TRBV4-1 and TRBJ2-4; a possible D gene is TRBD2 (6 bases). V was pared by 0 bases and J by 3 bases, with 12 bases between. The CDR3 loop spans 16 amino acids. CDR1 is MGHRA, CDR2 YSYEKL, per germline. DNA for the CDR3: TGCGCCAGCAGCCAAGAGTATCCCGGGGGCAAAAACATTCAGTACTTC. Its translation is CASSQEYPGGKNIQYF.

The sample holds a few counts of this clone. The V gene is TRBV2, the J gene TRBJ1-3; D gene ambiguous. V shed 3 bases and J shed 0 bases, with 6 bases lying between them. In germline, CDR1 is SNHLY, CDR2 FYNNEI. The CDR3 contains 14 residues. The CDR3 loop reads CASSDGSSGNTIYF. The CDR3 bases are TGTGCCAGCAGTGATGGCAGCTCTGGAAACACCATATATTTT.

The chain couples TRBV2 to TRBJ1-2; possible D gene TRBD1, 6 bases. The CDR3 is 14 amino acids. Germline V gives CDR1 SNHLY, CDR2 FYNNEI. The ends were cut back, 6 bases at V and 4 bases at J, with 15 bases in the middle. CDR3 sequence (DNA): TGTGCCAGCAGCGTCAGACAGGCGGGCTATGGCTACACCTTC. Translation gives CASSVRQAGYGYTF.

The V call is TRBV7-2, the J call TRBJ1-1; TRBD1 agrees at 10 bases. Looked up from germline, CDR1 is SGHTA and CDR2 is FQGNSA. Trimming took 2 bases from V and 10 from J; bases not matched to a gene: 1. The CDR3 covers 12 residues. CDR3 DNA sequence: TGTGCCAGCAGCTTAAGGACAGGGGGAGCTTTCTTT. The encoded protein is CASSLRTGGAFF.

This clone occurred once. The CDR3 coding sequence is TGCGCCAGCAGCCCCCGACAGGGGCCAAATTCACCCCTCCACTTT. It encodes CASSPRQGPNSPLHF. The V and J genes are TRBV5-1 and TRBJ1-6; 8 bases align to TRBD1. V lost 4 bases to trimming and J lost 7 bases; unmatched junction nucleotides: 7. This CDR3 region has 15 residues. The germline V gene has CDR1 SGHRS and CDR2 YFSETQ.